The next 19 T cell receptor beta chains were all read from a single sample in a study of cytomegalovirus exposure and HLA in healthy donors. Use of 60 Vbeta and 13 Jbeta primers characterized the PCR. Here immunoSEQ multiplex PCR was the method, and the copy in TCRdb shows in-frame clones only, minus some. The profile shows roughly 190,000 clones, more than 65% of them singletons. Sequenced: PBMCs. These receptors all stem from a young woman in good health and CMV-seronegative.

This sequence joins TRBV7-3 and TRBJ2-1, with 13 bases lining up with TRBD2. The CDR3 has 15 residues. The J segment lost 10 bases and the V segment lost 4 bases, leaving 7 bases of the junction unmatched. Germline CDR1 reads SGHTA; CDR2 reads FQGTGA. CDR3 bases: TGTGCCAGCAGCTCGGGACTAGCGGGGCAAAGGGAGCAGTTCTTC. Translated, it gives CASSSGLAGQREQFF. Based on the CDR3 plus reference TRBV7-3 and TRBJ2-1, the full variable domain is GAGVSQTPSNKVTEKGKYVELRCDPISGHTALYWYRQSLGQGPEFLIYFQGTGAADDSGLPNDRFFAVRPEGSVSTLKIQRTERGDSAVYLCASSSGLAGQREQFFGPGTRLTVL.

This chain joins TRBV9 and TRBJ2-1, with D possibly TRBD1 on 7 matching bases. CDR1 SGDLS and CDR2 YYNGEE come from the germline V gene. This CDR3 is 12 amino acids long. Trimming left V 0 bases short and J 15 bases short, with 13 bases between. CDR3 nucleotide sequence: TGTGCCAGCAGCGTAGGGAGGGGGCGCAGGTTCTTC. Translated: CASSVGRGRRFF.

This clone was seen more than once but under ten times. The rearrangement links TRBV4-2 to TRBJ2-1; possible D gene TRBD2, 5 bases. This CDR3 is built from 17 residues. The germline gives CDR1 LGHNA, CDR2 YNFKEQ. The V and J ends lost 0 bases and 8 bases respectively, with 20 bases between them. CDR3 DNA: TGTGCCAGCAGCCAAGACTCGCGTGAGTGGGAGTCACATGAGCAGTTCTTC. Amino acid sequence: CASSQDSREWESHEQFF.

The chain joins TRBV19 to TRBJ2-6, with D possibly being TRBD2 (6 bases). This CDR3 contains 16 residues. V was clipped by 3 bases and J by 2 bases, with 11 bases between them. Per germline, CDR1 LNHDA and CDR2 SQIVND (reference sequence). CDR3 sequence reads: CASSMEGRAGANVLTF. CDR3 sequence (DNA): TGTGCCAGTAGTATGGAGGGGAGAGCTGGGGCCAACGTCCTGACTTTC.

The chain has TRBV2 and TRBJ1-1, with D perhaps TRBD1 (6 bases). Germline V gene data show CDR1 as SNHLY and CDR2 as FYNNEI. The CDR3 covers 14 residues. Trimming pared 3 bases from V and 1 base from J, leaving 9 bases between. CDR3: CASSDPTGNTEAFF. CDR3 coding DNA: TGTGCCAGCAGTGATCCGACAGGGAACACTGAAGCTTTCTTT.

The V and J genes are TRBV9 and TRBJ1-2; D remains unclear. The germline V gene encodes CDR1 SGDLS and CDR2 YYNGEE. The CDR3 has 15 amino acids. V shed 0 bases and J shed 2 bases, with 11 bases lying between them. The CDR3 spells CASSVEAVLNYGYTF. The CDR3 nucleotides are TGTGCCAGCAGCGTAGAGGCGGTTTTAAACTATGGCTACACCTTC.

This CDR3 reads CASSQDLITGVATNEKLFF. The DNA for the CDR3 is TGCGCCAGCAGCCAAGACTTAATTACAGGGGTTGCAACTAATGAAAAACTGTTTTTT. V usage is TRBV4-3 and J usage is TRBJ1-4, with 7 bases aligning to TRBD1. Per germline, CDR1 LGHNA and CDR2 YSLEER. CDR3 length equals 19 residues. With 0 bases clipped from V and 0 bases from J, the junction kept 10 bases outside the gene matches.

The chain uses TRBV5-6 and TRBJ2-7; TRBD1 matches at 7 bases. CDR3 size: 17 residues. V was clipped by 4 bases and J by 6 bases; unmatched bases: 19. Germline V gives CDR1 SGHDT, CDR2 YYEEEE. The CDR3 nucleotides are TGTGCCAGCAGCCGCTTGGGGATACGGGACAGTTCGCGCGAGCAGTACTTC. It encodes CASSRLGIRDSSREQYF.

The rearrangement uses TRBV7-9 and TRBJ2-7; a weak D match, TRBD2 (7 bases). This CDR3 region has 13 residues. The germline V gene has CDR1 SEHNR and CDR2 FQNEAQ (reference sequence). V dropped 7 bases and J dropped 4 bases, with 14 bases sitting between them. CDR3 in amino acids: CASTSAGTYEQYF. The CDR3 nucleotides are TGTGCCAGCACCTCAGCGGGGACATACGAGCAGTACTTC.

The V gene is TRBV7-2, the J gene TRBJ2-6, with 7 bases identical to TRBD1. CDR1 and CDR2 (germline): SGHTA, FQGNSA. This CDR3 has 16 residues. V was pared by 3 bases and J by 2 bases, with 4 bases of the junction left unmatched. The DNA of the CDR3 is TGTGCCAGCAGCTTGGTGGGGACAGCTGGGGCCAACGTCCTGACTTTC. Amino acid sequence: CASSLVGTAGANVLTF.

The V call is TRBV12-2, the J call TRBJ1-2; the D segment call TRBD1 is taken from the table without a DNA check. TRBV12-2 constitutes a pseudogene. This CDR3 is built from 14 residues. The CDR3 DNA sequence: TGTGCAAGTCGCCCTCCGGGACAGAACTATGGCTACACCTTC. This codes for CASRPPGQNYGYTF.

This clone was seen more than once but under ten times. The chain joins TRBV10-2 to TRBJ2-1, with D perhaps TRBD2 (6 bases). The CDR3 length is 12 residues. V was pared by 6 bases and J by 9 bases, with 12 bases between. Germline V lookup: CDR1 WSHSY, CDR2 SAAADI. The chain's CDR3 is CASRGERVEQFF. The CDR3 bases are TGCGCCAGCAGGGGGGAGCGGGTTGAGCAGTTCTTC.

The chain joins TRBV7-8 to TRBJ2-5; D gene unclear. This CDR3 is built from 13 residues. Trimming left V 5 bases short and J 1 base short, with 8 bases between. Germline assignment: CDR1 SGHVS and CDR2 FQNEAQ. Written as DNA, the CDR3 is TGTGCCAGCAGCAATTCCCTCCAAGAGACCCAGTACTTC. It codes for CASSNSLQETQYF.

In DNA form, the CDR3 reads TGTGCCAGCAGCTCACGACTAGCGGGGGACTACGAGCAGTACTTC. Its protein is CASSSRLAGDYEQYF. The rearrangement joins TRBV7-2 to TRBJ2-7; the match to TRBD2 covers 12 bases. In germline, CDR1 is SGHTA, CDR2 FQGNSA. Trimming at V came to 4 bases and at J to 3 bases, leaving 4 bases not matched to a gene. This CDR3 comprises 15 residues.

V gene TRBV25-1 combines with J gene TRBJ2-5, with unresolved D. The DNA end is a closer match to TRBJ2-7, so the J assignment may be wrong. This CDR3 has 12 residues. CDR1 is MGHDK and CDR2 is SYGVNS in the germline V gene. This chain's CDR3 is CASSEWVGEQYF. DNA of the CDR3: TGTGCCAGCAGTGAATGGGTGGGCGAGCAGTACTTC.

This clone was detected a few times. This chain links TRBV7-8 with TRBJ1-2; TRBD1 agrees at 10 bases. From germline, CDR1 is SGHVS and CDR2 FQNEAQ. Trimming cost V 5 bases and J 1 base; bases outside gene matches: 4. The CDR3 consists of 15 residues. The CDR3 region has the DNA TGTGCCAGCAGCACCGGGACAGGGGTTAACTATGGCTACACCTTC. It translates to CASSTGTGVNYGYTF.

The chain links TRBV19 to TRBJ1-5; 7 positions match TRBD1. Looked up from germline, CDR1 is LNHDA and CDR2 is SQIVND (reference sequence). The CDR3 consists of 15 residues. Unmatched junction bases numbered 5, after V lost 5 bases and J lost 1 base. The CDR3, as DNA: TGTGCCAGTAGTCCCGGGACAGCAAGCAATCAGCCCCAGCATTTT. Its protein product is CASSPGTASNQPQHF. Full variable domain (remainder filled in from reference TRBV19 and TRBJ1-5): DGGITQSPKYLFRKEGQNVTLSCEQNLNHDAMYWYRQDPGQGLRLIYYSQIVNDFQKGDIAEGYSVSREKKESFPLTVTSAQKNPTAFYLCASSPGTASNQPQHFGDGTRLSIL.

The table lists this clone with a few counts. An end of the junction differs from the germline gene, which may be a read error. The chain's CDR3 is CASSLEVLGGWETQYF. In DNA, the CDR3 is TGTGCCAGCAGCCTAGAAGTCCTTGGGGGCTGGGAGACCCAGTACTTC. The chain couples TRBV11-2 to TRBJ2-5; tentative D call: TRBD1 (6 bases). Germline V lookup: CDR1 SGHAT, CDR2 FQNNGV. The CDR3 is 16 amino acids.

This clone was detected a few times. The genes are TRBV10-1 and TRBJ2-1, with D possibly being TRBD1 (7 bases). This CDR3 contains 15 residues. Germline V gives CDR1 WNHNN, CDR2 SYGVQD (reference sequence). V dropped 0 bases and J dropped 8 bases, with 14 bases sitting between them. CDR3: CASSESGQGGHEQFF. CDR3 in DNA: TGCGCCAGCAGTGAGTCGGGCCAGGGGGGACATGAGCAGTTCTTC.